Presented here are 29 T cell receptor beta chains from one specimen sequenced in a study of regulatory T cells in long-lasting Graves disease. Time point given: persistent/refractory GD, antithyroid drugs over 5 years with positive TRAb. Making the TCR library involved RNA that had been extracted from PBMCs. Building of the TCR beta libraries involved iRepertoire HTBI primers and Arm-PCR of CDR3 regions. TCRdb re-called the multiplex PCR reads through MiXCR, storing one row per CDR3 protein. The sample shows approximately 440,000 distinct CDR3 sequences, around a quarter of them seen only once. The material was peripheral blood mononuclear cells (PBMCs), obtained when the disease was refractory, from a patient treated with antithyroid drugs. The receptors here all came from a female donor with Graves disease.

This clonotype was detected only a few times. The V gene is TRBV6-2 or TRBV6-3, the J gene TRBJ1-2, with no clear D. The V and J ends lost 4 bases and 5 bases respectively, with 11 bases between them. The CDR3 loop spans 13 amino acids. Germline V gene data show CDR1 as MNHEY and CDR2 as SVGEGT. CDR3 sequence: CASSSHSGYGYTF. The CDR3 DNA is TGTGCCAGCAGTTCCCACTCCGGTTATGGCTACACCTTC.

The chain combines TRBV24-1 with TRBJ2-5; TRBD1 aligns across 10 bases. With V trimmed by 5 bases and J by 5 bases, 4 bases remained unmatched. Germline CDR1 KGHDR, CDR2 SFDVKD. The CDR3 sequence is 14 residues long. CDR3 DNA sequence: TGTGCCACCAGTGGACAGGGGGCTGGCGAGACCCAGTACTTC. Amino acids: CATSGQGAGETQYF.

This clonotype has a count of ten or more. CDR3 sequence (DNA): TGTGCCAGCAGTTTTCGCTGGGACACTGAAGCTTTCTTT. As protein: CASSFRWDTEAFF. The chain couples TRBV12-3 or TRBV12-4 to TRBJ1-1; no reliable D call. The CDR3 contains 13 residues. The V and J ends lost 3 bases and 3 bases respectively, with 8 bases between them.

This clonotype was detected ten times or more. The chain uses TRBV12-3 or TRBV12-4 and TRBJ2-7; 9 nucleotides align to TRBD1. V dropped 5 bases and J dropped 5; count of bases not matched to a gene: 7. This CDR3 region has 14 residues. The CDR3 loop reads CASSRPGTGHEQYF. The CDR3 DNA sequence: TGTGCCAGCAGTCGACCCGGGACAGGGCACGAGCAGTACTTC.

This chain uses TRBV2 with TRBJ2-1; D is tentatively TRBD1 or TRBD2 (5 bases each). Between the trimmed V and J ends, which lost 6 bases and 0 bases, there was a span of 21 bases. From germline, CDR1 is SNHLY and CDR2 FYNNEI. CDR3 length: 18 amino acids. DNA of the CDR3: TGTGCCAGCAGCCAAAACCTACGGGGCCCGAGCTCCTACAATGAGCAGTTCTTC. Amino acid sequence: CASSQNLRGPSSYNEQFF.

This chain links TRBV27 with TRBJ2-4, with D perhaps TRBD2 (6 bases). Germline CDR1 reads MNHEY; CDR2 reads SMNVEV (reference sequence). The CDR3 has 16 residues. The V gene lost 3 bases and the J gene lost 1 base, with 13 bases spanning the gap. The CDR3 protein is CASSLQGGLAKNIQYF. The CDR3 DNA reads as TGTGCCAGCAGTTTGCAGGGAGGTCTGGCCAAAAACATTCAGTACTTC.

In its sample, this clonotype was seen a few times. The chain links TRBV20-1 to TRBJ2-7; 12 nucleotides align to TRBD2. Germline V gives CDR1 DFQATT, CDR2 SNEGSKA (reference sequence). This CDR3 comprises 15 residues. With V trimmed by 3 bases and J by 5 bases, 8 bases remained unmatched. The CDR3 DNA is TGCAGTGCTAGTGGGCTAGCGGGAGGGCCGAACGAGCAGTACTTC. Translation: CSASGLAGGPNEQYF.

The CDR3 reads CASSILAGPNEQFF. CDR3 bases: TGTGCCAGCAGTATACTAGCGGGACCGAATGAGCAGTTCTTC. J is TRBJ2-1 and V is TRBV12-3 or TRBV12-4; 10 nucleotides agree with TRBD2. The J segment lost 7 bases and the V segment lost 5 bases, leaving 5 bases of the junction unmatched. The CDR3 consists of 14 residues.

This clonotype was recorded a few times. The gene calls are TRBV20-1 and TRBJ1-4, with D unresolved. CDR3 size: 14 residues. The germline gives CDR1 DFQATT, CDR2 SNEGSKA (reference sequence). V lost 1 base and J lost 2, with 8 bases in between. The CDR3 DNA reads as TGCAGTGCTAGAGGTTTAGTTACTAATGAAAAACTGTTTTTT. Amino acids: CSARGLVTNEKLFF.

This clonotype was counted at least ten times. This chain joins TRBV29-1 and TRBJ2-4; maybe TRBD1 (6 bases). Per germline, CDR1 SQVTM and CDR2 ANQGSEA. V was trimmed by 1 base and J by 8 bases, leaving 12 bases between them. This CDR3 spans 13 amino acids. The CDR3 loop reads CSVEVRTAHIQYF. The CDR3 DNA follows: TGCAGCGTTGAAGTAAGGACAGCGCACATTCAGTACTTC.

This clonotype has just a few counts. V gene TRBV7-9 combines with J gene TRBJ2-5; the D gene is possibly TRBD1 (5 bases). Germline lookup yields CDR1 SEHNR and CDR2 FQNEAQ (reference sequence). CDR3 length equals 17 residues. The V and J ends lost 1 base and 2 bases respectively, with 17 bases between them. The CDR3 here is CASSLEGYRTSQETQYF. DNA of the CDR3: TGTGCCAGCAGCTTAGAGGGCTACAGGACCTCGCAAGAGACCCAGTACTTC.

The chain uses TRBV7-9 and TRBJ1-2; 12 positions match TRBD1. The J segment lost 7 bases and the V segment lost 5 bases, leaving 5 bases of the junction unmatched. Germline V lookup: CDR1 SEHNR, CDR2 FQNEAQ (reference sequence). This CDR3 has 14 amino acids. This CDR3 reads CASSPGTGGSGYTF. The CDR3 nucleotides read TGTGCCAGCAGCCCTGGGACAGGGGGCAGTGGCTACACCTTC.

Here the CDR3 DNA reads TGCAGTGCTAGAGATCCAGGACAGGGTAACACCGGGGAGCTGTTTTTT. Translating it yields CSARDPGQGNTGELFF. J is TRBJ2-2 and V is TRBV20-1; 8 bases map to TRBD1. The CDR3 length is 16 residues. Trimming removed 0 bases from V and 2 bases from J; junction bases left unmatched: 5. From germline, CDR1 is DFQATT and CDR2 SNEGSKA (reference sequence).

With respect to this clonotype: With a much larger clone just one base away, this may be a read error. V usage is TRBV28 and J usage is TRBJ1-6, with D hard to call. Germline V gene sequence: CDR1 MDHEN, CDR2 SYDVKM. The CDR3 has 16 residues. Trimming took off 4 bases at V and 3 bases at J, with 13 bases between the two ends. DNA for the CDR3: TGTGCCAGCAGTTCCTCGACGGCGAACTATAATTCACCCCTCCACTTT. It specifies CASSSSTANYNSPLHF.

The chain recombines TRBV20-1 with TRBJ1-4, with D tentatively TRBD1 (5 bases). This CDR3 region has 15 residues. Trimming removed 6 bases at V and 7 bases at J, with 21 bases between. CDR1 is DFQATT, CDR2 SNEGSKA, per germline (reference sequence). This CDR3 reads CSASSSGSGGEKLFF. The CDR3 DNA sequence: TGCAGTGCCTCGAGCTCCGGGAGCGGGGGTGAAAAACTGTTTTTT.

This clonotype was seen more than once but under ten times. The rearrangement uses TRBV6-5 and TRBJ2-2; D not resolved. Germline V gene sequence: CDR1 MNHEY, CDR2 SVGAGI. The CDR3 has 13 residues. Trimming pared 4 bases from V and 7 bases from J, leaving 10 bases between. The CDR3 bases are TGTGCCAGCAGTTCTCGAAGGGTCGGGGAGCTGTTTTTT. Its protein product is CASSSRRVGELFF.

CDR3 region: CASSPKAGQGAFF. Written as DNA, the CDR3 is TGTGCCAGCTCACCAAAAGCGGGACAGGGAGCTTTCTTT. The rearrangement uses TRBV18 and TRBJ1-1; 9 bases match TRBD1. The V and J ends lost 2 bases and 10 bases, in that order; junction bases with no gene match: 5. This CDR3 is 13 amino acids long. In germline, CDR1 is KGHSH, CDR2 LQKENI.

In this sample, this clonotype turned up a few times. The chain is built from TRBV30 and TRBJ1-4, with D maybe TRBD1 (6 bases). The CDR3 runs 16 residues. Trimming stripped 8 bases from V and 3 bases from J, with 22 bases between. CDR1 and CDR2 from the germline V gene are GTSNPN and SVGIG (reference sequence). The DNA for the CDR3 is TGTGCCCACGGACAGAAGAACCAGTTATCTAATGAAAAACTGTTTTTT. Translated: CAHGQKNQLSNEKLFF. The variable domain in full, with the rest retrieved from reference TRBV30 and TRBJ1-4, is SQTIHQWPATLVQPVGSPLSLECTVEGTSNPNLYWYRQAAGRGLQLLFYSVGIGQISSEVPQNLSASRPQDRQFILSSKKLLLSDSGFYLCAHGQKNQLSNEKLFFGSGTQLSVL.

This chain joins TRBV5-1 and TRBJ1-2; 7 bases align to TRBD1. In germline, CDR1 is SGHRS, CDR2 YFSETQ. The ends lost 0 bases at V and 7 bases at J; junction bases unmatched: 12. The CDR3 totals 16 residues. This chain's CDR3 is CASSLGGTGVQGGYTF. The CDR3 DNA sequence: TGCGCCAGCAGCTTGGGGGGCACAGGGGTCCAAGGTGGCTACACCTTC.

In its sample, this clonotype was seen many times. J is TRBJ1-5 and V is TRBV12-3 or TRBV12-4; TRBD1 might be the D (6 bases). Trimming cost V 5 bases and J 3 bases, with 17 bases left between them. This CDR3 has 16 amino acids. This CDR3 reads CASSTDVRGHNQPQHF. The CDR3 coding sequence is TGTGCCAGCAGTACCGACGTCAGGGGCCACAATCAGCCCCAGCATTTT.

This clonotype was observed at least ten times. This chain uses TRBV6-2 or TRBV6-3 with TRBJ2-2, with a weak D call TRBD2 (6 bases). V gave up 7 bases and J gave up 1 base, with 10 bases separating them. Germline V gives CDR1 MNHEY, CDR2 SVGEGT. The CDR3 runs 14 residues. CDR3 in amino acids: CASKLAENTGELFF. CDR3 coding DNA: TGTGCCAGCAAATTAGCGGAGAACACCGGGGAGCTGTTTTTT.

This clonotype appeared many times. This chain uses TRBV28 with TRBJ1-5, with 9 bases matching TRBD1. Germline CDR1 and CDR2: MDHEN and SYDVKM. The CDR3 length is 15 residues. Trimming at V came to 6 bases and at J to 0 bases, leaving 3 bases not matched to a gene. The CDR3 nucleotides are TGTGCCAGCAGATTGGACAGGGGTAGCAATCAGCCCCAGCATTTT. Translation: CASRLDRGSNQPQHF.

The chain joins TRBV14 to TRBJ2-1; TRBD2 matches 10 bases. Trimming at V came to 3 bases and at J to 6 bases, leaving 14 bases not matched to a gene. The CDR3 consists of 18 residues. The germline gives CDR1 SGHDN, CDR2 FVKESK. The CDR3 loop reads CASSQETALAGVVNEQFF. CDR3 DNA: TGTGCCAGCAGCCAGGAAACGGCCCTAGCGGGAGTAGTCAATGAGCAGTTCTTC.

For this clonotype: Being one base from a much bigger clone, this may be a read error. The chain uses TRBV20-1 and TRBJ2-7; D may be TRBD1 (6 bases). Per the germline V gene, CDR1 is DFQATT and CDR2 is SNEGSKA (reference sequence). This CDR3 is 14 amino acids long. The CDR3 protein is CSARDFDRRYGHTF. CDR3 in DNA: TGCAGTGCTAGAGATTTTGACAGGAGATATGGCCACACCTTC.

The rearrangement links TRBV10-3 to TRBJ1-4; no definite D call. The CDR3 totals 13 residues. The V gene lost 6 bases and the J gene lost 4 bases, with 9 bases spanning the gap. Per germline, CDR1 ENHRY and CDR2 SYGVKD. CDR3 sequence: CAIRPGVNEKLFF. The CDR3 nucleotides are TGTGCCATCAGGCCCGGGGTTAATGAAAAACTGTTTTTT.

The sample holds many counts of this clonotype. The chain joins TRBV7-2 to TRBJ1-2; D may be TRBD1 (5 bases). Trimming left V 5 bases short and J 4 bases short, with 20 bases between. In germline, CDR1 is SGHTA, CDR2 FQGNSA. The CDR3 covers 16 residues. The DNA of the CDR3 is TGTGCCAGCAGCGAAGGGGCGGAGGGAGGGAGCTATGGCTACACCTTC. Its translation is CASSEGAEGGSYGYTF.

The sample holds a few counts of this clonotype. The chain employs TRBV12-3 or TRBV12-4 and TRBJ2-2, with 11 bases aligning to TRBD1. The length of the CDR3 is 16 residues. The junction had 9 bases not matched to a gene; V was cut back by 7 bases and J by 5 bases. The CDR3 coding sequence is TGTGCCAGCAACTCCCAGGACAGGGGGCAAACCGGGGAGCTGTTTTTT. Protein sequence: CASNSQDRGQTGELFF.

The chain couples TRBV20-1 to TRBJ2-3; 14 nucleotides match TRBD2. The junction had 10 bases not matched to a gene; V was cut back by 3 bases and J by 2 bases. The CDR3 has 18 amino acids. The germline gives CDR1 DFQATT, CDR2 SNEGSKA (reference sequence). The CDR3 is CSASGATSGRAFTDTQYF. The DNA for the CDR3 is TGCAGTGCTAGTGGGGCGACTAGCGGGAGGGCCTTCACAGATACGCAGTATTTT.

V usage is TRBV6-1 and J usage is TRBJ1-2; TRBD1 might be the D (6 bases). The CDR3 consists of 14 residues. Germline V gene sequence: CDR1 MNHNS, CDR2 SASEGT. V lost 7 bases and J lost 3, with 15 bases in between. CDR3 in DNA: TGTGCCAGCATGGGGGGGCCAGGGGACTATGGCTACACCTTC. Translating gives CASMGGPGDYGYTF.